The text below deals with one T cell receptor (beta chain). The data derive from a study of T cell responses to AZD1222 COVID-19 vaccine. TCRdb's table, derived via immunoSEQ multiplex PCR, lists solely in-frame clones and lacks some. This repertoire shows more than 140,000 clones, about nine tenths found once; its top ten account for about 3.4%. Losses at the gene ends were 5 bases for V and 7 bases for J; bases not matched to a gene: 9. The CDR3 is 14 amino acids. CDR1 and CDR2 from the germline V gene are LGHNT and FRNRAP. The clonotype was recovered from an adult in good health. The chain links TRBV12-5 to TRBJ1-2, with 8 bases aligning to TRBD1. Material: peripheral blood, obtained on day 0 of MenACWY control vaccination. This CDR3 is CASGPGQGVSGYTF. CDR3 DNA sequence: TGTGCTAGTGGTCCCGGACAGGGAGTCTCTGGCTACACCTTC.